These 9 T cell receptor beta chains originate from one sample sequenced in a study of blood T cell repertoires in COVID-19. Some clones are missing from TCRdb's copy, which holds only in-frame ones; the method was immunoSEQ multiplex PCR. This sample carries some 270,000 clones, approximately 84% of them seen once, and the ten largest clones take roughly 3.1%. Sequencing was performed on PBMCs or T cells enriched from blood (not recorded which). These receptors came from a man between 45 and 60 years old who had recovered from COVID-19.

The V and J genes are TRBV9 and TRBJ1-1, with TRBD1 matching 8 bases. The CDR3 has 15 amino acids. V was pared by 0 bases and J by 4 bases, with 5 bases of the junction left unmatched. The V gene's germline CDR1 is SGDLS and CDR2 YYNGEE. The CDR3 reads CASSVVDRGVTEAFF. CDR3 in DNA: TGTGCCAGCAGCGTAGTAGACAGGGGTGTCACTGAAGCTTTCTTT.

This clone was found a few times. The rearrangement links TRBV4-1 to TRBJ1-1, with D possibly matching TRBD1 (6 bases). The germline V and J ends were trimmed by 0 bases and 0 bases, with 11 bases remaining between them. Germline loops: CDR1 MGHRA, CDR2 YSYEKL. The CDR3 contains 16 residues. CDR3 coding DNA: TGCGCCAGCAGCCAAGAATTGACAGGTGTGAACACTGAAGCTTTCTTT. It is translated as CASSQELTGVNTEAFF.

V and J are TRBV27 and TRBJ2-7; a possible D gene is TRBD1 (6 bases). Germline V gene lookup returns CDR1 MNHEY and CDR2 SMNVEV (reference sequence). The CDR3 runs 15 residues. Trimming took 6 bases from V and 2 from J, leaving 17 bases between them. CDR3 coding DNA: TGTGCCAGCAGCTTAACAGGGTTGGGCGCCTACGAGCAGTACTTC. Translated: CASSLTGLGAYEQYF.

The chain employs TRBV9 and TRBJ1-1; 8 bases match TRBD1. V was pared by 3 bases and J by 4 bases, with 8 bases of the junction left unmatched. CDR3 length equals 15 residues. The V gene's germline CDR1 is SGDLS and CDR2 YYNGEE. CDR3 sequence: CASSAQGDYPTEAFF. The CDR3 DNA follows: TGTGCCAGCAGCGCACAGGGGGATTATCCCACTGAAGCTTTCTTT.

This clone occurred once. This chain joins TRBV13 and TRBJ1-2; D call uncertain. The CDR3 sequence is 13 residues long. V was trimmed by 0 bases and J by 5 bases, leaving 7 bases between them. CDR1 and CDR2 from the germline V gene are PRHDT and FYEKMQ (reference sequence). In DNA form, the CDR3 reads TGTGCCAGCAGCTTAGGCGGGAATTATGGCTACACCTTC. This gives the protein CASSLGGNYGYTF.

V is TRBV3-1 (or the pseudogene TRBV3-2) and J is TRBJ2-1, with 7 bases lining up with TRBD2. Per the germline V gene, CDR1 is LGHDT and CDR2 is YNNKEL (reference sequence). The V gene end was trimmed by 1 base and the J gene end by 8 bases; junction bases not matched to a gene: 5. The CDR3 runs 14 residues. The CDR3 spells CASSQAASGDEQFF. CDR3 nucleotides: TGTGCCAGCAGCCAAGCCGCTAGCGGAGATGAGCAGTTCTTC.

This CDR3 reads CASSLGLAYTDTQYF. CDR3 coding DNA: TGTGCCAGCAGCTTAGGGCTAGCCTACACAGATACGCAGTATTTT. The J gene is TRBJ2-3, the V gene TRBV7-2, with D perhaps matching TRBD2 (5 bases). V was clipped by 1 base and J by 2 bases, with 10 bases between them. The germline gives CDR1 SGHTA, CDR2 FQGNSA. The CDR3 sequence is 15 residues long. The full variable domain, rest sourced from reference TRBV7-2 and TRBJ2-3, is GAGVSQSPSNKVTEKGKDVELRCDPISGHTALYWYRQSLGQGLEFLIYFQGNSAPDKSGLPSDRFSAERTGGSVSTLTIQRTQQEDSAVYLCASSLGLAYTDTQYFGPGTRLTVL.

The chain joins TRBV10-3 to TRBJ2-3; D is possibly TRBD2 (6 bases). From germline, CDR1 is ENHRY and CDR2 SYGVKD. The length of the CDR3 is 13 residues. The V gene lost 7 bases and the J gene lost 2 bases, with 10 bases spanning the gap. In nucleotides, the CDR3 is TGTGCCATCAACCAGCGGGCCACAGATACGCAGTATTTT. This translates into CAINQRATDTQYF.

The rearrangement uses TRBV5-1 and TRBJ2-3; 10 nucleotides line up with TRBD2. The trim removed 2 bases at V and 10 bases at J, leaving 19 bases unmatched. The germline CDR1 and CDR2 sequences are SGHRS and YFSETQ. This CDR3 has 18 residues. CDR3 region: CASSFQTSGEPTRRSQYF. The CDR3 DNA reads TGCGCCAGCAGCTTCCAAACTAGCGGGGAGCCGACCAGGCGGTCGCAGTATTTT.